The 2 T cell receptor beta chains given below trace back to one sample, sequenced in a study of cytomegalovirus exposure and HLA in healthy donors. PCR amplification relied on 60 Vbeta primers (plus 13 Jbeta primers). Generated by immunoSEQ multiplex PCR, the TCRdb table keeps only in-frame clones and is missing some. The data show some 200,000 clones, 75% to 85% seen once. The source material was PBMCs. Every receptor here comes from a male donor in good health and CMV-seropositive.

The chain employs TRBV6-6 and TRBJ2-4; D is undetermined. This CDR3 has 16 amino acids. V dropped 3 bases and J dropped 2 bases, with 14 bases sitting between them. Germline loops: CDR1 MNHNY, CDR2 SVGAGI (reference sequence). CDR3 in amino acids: CASSYNTDLTKNIQYF. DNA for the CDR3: TGTGCCAGCAGTTATAATACAGATTTAACCAAAAACATTCAGTACTTC.

The CDR3 loop reads CASTQRPGLAMYEQYF. In DNA, the CDR3 is TGTGCCAGCACCCAAAGACCGGGACTAGCGATGTACGAGCAGTACTTC. The chain recombines TRBV5-6 with TRBJ2-7; 10 bases map to TRBD2. Germline CDR1 is SGHDT and CDR2 is YYEEEE. The length of the CDR3 is 16 residues. Trimming at V came to 6 bases and at J to 4 bases, leaving 13 bases not matched to a gene.